Sequencing of this T cell receptor (beta chain) was carried out in a study of blood T cell repertoires in COVID-19. Study information: Collection of acute and convalescent COVID-19 samples took place in the United States, Italy and Spain. The analysed material was cDNA or gDNA that came from T cells, B-cell-depleted T cells, or PBMCs.

Cohort assignment relied on participant-reported clinical history. Someone with COVID-19 had been met by exposed participants within 2 weeks before study entry. Per germline, CDR1 SGHTA and CDR2 FQGNSA. Between the trimmed V and J ends, which lost 2 bases and 0 bases, there was a span of 2 bases. The CDR3 sequence is 12 residues long. Sequenced by immunoSEQ multiplex PCR; TCRdb stores in-frame clones only, minus some. The sample has 350,000 to 450,000 clones; approximately 91% are singletons. Material: PBMCs or T cells enriched from blood (not recorded which). The chain employs TRBV7-2 and TRBJ2-7, with D unresolved. This TCR was sampled from a woman aged 18 to 35 who had been exposed to COVID-19. Written as DNA, the CDR3 is TGTGCCAGCAGCTTACACTCCTACGAGCAGTACTTC. Encoded protein: CASSLHSYEQYF.